A single sample is the source of the 29 T cell receptor beta chains below, sequenced in a study of T cell repertoires in cytomegalovirus infection. In TCRdb, the reads were re-called with MiXCR into one record per CDR3 protein. Counted here are about 500,000 distinct CDR3 sequences, around a third occurring once; the ten biggest clones make up 15% to 20%. Their antigens are not known. This sample comprised cultured PBMCs, obtained from culture after CMV antigen stimulation. The receptors derive from a human donor in good health (CMV status not recorded). Some clones in this sample may be carry-over from other donors' samples.

The rearrangement joins TRBV6-2 or TRBV6-3 to TRBJ1-6, with D unclear. The CDR3 is made up of 18 amino acids. Germline V lookup: CDR1 MNHEY, CDR2 SVGEGT. Trimming cost V 2 bases and J 0 bases, with 14 bases left between them. CDR3 sequence: CASSYLRTRSSYNSPLHF. The CDR3 DNA sequence: TGTGCCAGCAGTTACCTGAGGACTCGGAGCTCCTATAATTCACCCCTCCACTTT.

The V gene is TRBV19, the J gene TRBJ2-7, with D possibly matching TRBD2 (6 bases). The germline V gene encodes CDR1 LNHDA and CDR2 SQIVND (reference sequence). Deletions cut 0 bases from V and 3 bases from J, with 9 bases between. The CDR3 runs to 14 residues. CDR3 in amino acids: CASSIDLGGYEQYF. CDR3 coding DNA: TGTGCCAGTAGTATAGATCTGGGAGGCTACGAGCAGTACTTC. The full variable domain, completed using reference TRBV19 and TRBJ2-7, is DGGITQSPKYLFRKEGQNVTLSCEQNLNHDAMYWYRQDPGQGLRLIYYSQIVNDFQKGDIAEGYSVSREKKESFPLTVTSAQKNPTAFYLCASSIDLGGYEQYFGPGTRLTVT.

The chain joins TRBV7-9 to TRBJ2-3, with D hard to call. Germline CDR1 SEHNR, CDR2 FQNEAQ (reference sequence). V was pared by 1 base and J by 9 bases, with 8 bases between. This CDR3 has 12 amino acids. The CDR3 DNA reads as TGTGCCAGCAGCTTAGTATCCGCGACGCAGTATTTT. This encodes CASSLVSATQYF.

The rearrangement links TRBV12-3 or TRBV12-4 to TRBJ1-1, with TRBD1 matching over 7 bases. The length of the CDR3 is 13 residues. Losses at the gene ends were 6 bases for V and 6 bases for J; bases not matched to a gene: 7. CDR3 in DNA: TGTGCCAGCAGATACAGGGGAATGGCTGAAGCTTTCTTT. Translating gives CASRYRGMAEAFF.

The V gene is TRBV7-3, the J gene TRBJ2-3, with D perhaps TRBD2 (5 bases). The V gene lost 5 bases and the J gene lost 2 bases, with 11 bases spanning the gap. Germline V gene lookup returns CDR1 SGHTA and CDR2 FQGTGA. The CDR3 has 14 amino acids. The CDR3 reads CASSDTRDTDTQYF. The CDR3 bases are TGTGCCAGCAGCGATACTAGGGACACAGATACGCAGTATTTT.

The chain uses TRBV4-1 and TRBJ2-5, with 9 bases identical to TRBD1. Germline V lookup: CDR1 MGHRA, CDR2 YSYEKL. CDR3 length equals 15 residues. The V and J ends lost 2 bases and 7 bases, in that order; junction bases with no gene match: 8. This CDR3 is CASSQPTGGKGTQYF. Written as DNA, the CDR3 is TGCGCCAGCAGCCAACCTACAGGGGGCAAGGGGACCCAGTACTTC.

This sequence joins TRBV11-1 and TRBJ1-1, with unresolved D. CDR1 SGHAT and CDR2 FQDESV come from the germline V gene (reference sequence). Trimming shortened V by 1 base and J by 4 bases, and 10 bases separated the two germline ends. CDR3 length: 14 residues. CDR3 protein: CASSLEGFGTEAFF. The DNA of the CDR3 is TGTGCCAGCAGCTTAGAAGGGTTTGGCACTGAAGCTTTCTTT.

The table lists this clonotype with a count of one. The V call is TRBV4-2, the J call TRBJ2-3, with 9 nucleotides matching TRBD1. The junction had 11 bases not matched to a gene; V was cut back by 3 bases and J by 4 bases. CDR1 is LGHNA, CDR2 YNFKEQ, per germline. The length of the CDR3 is 17 residues. In DNA, the CDR3 is TGTGCCAGCAGCCAGAGCACAGGGGGCGGAGGGGCAGATACGCAGTATTTT. It encodes CASSQSTGGGGADTQYF.

This chain links TRBV28 with TRBJ2-5; 10 bases match TRBD1. Germline CDR1 is MDHEN and CDR2 is SYDVKM. This CDR3 comprises 17 residues. The V segment lost 6 bases and the J segment 5 bases; nucleotides outside the gene matches: 15. CDR3 in amino acids: CASSRVPGQGRGETQYF. The DNA of the CDR3 is TGTGCCAGCAGCAGAGTCCCGGGACAGGGGAGGGGGGAGACCCAGTACTTC. The full variable domain, rest sourced from reference TRBV28 and TRBJ2-5, is DVKVTQSSRYLVKRTGEKVFLECVQDMDHENMFWYRQDPGLGLRLIYFSYDVKMKEKGDIPEGYSVSREKKERFSLILESASTNQTSMYLCASSRVPGQGRGETQYFGPGTRLLVL.

J is TRBJ2-3 and V is TRBV4-3, with 10 bases matching TRBD2. The V and J ends lost 0 bases and 1 base, in that order; junction bases with no gene match: 4. The CDR3 loop spans 17 amino acids. Germline CDR1 and CDR2: LGHNA and YSLEER. CDR3 sequence reads: CASSQDIAGGGTDTQYF. The CDR3 region has the DNA TGCGCCAGCAGCCAAGATATAGCGGGAGGTGGCACAGATACGCAGTATTTT.

The chain uses TRBV5-4 and TRBJ1-1; D is perhaps TRBD1 (5 bases). The V end lost 3 bases, the J end lost 7 bases, and 16 bases lay between the germline ends. Germline V gene data show CDR1 as SGHNT and CDR2 as YYREEE (reference sequence). This CDR3 contains 14 residues. CDR3 nucleotide sequence: TGTGCCAGCAGCTCCGAATTGGGACGGTATGAAGCTTTCTTT. It translates to CASSSELGRYEAFF.

This clonotype was picked up a small number of times. The chain is built from TRBV12-3 or TRBV12-4 and TRBJ2-1; 14 bases are a match to TRBD2. The trim removed 6 bases at V and 7 bases at J, leaving 14 bases unmatched. This CDR3 region has 18 residues. CDR3 nucleotides: TGTGCCAGCAGCCGAGACGGGACTAGCGGGAGTAGGTGGAATGAGCAGTTCTTC. Translating it yields CASSRDGTSGSRWNEQFF.

The chain carries TRBV20-1 and TRBJ2-1; maybe TRBD2 (5 bases). Per germline, CDR1 DFQATT and CDR2 SNEGSKA (reference sequence). There are 16 residues in the CDR3. Between the trimmed V and J ends, which lost 3 bases and 0 bases, there was a span of 15 bases. CDR3 in amino acids: CSARVPSGPSYNEQFF. The CDR3 nucleotides read TGCAGTGCTAGGGTACCGAGCGGTCCCTCCTACAATGAGCAGTTCTTC.

The chain has TRBV7-2 and TRBJ2-3; D not resolved. Trimming pared 2 bases from V and 6 bases from J, leaving 12 bases between. This CDR3 is 14 amino acids long. CDR1 SGHTA and CDR2 FQGNSA come from the germline V gene. The CDR3: CASSLSSALDTQYF. CDR3 nucleotides: TGTGCCAGCAGCTTATCCTCAGCTTTGGATACGCAGTATTTT.

This clonotype was counted between two and nine times. This sequence joins TRBV6-2 or TRBV6-3 and TRBJ2-1; no definite D call. Germline V gene lookup returns CDR1 MNHEY and CDR2 SVGEGT. The CDR3 length is 15 residues. Trimming removed 6 bases at V and 3 bases at J, with 15 bases between. CDR3 protein: CASRSTPTYYNEQFF. CDR3 in DNA: TGTGCCAGCAGATCTACCCCGACCTACTACAATGAGCAGTTCTTC.

V usage is TRBV7-9 and J usage is TRBJ2-7; possible D gene TRBD1, 5 bases. This CDR3 contains 14 residues. The V gene lost 2 bases and the J gene lost 2 bases, with 10 bases spanning the gap. CDR1 and CDR2 from the germline V gene are SEHNR and FQNEAQ (reference sequence). The CDR3 loop reads CASSLLQETYEQYF. The CDR3 DNA follows: TGTGCCAGCAGCTTACTACAGGAGACCTACGAGCAGTACTTC.

This clonotype was counted a few times. The chain recombines TRBV5-4 with TRBJ2-5; no reliable D call. Germline loops: CDR1 SGHNT, CDR2 YYREEE (reference sequence). The CDR3 is made up of 14 amino acids. The ends were cut back, 0 bases at V and 5 bases at J, with 11 bases in the middle. CDR3: CASSLGTRRETQYF. The CDR3 DNA reads TGTGCCAGCAGCTTGGGTACCAGGCGGGAGACCCAGTACTTC.

The chain couples TRBV6-5 to TRBJ2-7; TRBD2 matches at 10 bases. CDR1 and CDR2 from the germline V gene are MNHEY and SVGAGI. V was pared by 4 bases and J by 2 bases, with 8 bases of the junction left unmatched. CDR3 length equals 16 residues. The CDR3 sequence: CASSSQAGGFTYEQYF. As DNA, the CDR3 is TGTGCCAGCAGTTCCCAAGCGGGAGGGTTTACCTACGAGCAGTACTTC.

This clonotype appeared many times. The chain carries TRBV7-2 and TRBJ2-1; 9 nucleotides agree with TRBD2. The V and J ends lost 1 base and 0 bases, in that order; junction bases with no gene match: 10. The CDR3 totals 19 residues. From germline, CDR1 is SGHTA and CDR2 FQGNSA. CDR3 sequence reads: CASSLVVTSGSSSYNEQFF. CDR3 coding DNA: TGTGCCAGCAGCTTAGTTGTTACTAGCGGGTCTAGCTCCTACAATGAGCAGTTCTTC.

The V gene is TRBV7-2, the J gene TRBJ2-1; TRBD1 is a possible D gene (5 bases). The CDR3 totals 14 residues. Germline CDR1 reads SGHTA; CDR2 reads FQGNSA. V lost 1 base to trimming and J lost 10 bases, with 14 bases between them. The CDR3 region is CASSLGQGIREQFF. In DNA form, the CDR3 reads TGTGCCAGCAGCTTAGGGCAGGGCATAAGGGAGCAGTTCTTC. Combining the CDR3 with reference TRBV7-2 and TRBJ2-1 gives the whole variable domain GAGVSQSPSNKVTEKGKDVELRCDPISGHTALYWYRQSLGQGLEFLIYFQGNSAPDKSGLPSDRFSAERTGGSVSTLTIQRTQQEDSAVYLCASSLGQGIREQFFGPGTRLTVL.

This clonotype was seen more than once but under ten times. This chain connects TRBV12-3 or TRBV12-4 to TRBJ1-2; 7 bases are shared with TRBD1. The length of the CDR3 is 15 residues. J was trimmed by 3 bases and V by 5 bases; bases with no gene match: 9. CDR3 loop: CASSRKGAGDYGYTF. CDR3 DNA sequence: TGTGCCAGCAGTAGAAAGGGGGCCGGGGACTATGGCTACACCTTC.

The chain carries TRBV7-2 and TRBJ2-7, with TRBD2 matching 10 bases. Germline values: CDR1 SGHTA, CDR2 FQGNSA. CDR3 length: 17 residues. Trimming removed 1 base from V and 3 bases from J; junction bases left unmatched: 9. This chain's CDR3 is CASSLGGISGRGYEQYV. The CDR3, as DNA: TGTGCCAGCAGCTTAGGGGGTATAAGCGGGAGGGGCTACGAGCAGTACGTC.

V and J are TRBV12-3 or TRBV12-4 and TRBJ1-2, with D possibly being TRBD1 (5 bases). This CDR3 has 16 residues. Trimming took 6 bases from V and 2 from J, leaving 19 bases between them. CDR3 residues: CASRPKVRDRNYGYTF. In nucleotides, the CDR3 is TGTGCCAGCAGACCCAAGGTCCGGGACCGAAACTATGGCTACACCTTC.

This clonotype occurred many times. This rearrangement joins TRBV7-6 to TRBJ1-1; 7 bases line up with TRBD1. Per germline, CDR1 SGHVS and CDR2 FNYEAQ. The CDR3 is 15 amino acids. The ends lost 5 bases at V and 1 base at J; junction bases unmatched: 7. CDR3: CASSTRQGRNTEAFF. CDR3 sequence (DNA): TGTGCCAGCAGCACCAGACAGGGTCGGAACACTGAAGCTTTCTTT.

This clonotype showed up just a few times. V and J are TRBV7-6 and TRBJ2-2; 11 nucleotides align to TRBD1. CDR1 and CDR2 (germline): SGHVS, FNYEAQ. The ends lost 7 bases at V and 5 bases at J; junction bases unmatched: 9. This CDR3 spans 16 amino acids. The CDR3 here is CASTTGQGASTGELFF. The CDR3 coding sequence is TGTGCCAGCACCACCGGACAGGGGGCGAGTACCGGGGAGCTGTTTTTT.

This clonotype was seen a handful of times. The rearrangement links TRBV6-1 to TRBJ2-1, with D tentatively TRBD2 (6 bases). V lost 5 bases and J 7 bases, leaving 18 bases between the germline ends. Germline lookup yields CDR1 MNHNS and CDR2 SASEGT. The CDR3 runs 15 residues. The CDR3 reads CASSPRAGLTNEQFF. DNA for the CDR3: TGTGCCAGCAGTCCCCGTGCGGGACTTACGAATGAGCAGTTCTTC.

This clonotype showed up just a few times. This rearrangement joins TRBV12-3 or TRBV12-4 to TRBJ2-3; D gene ambiguous. The CDR3 contains 14 residues. V was clipped by 7 bases and J by 0 bases, with 11 bases between them. The CDR3 sequence is CASTLMSSTDTQYF. CDR3 DNA sequence: TGTGCCAGCACCCTGATGAGTAGCACAGATACGCAGTATTTT.

The rearrangement links TRBV10-3 to TRBJ2-7; D unresolved. V was trimmed by 3 bases and J by 6 bases, leaving 12 bases between them. Germline lookup yields CDR1 ENHRY and CDR2 SYGVKD. The CDR3 spans 13 residues. The DNA of the CDR3 is TGTGCCATCAGTGATCAGGTCCGAGGCGAGCAGTACGTC. It is translated as CAISDQVRGEQYV.

Remarks on this clonotype: Since a much larger clone is just one base distant, this may be a read error. This chain's CDR3 is CASSTRERYYNEQLF. The CDR3 DNA reads as TGTGCCAGCAGCACTCGGGAGAGGTACTACAATGAGCAGTTGTTC. This chain connects TRBV7-2 to TRBJ2-1; possible D gene TRBD2, 6 bases. The germline CDR1 and CDR2 sequences are SGHTA and FQGNSA. The CDR3 totals 15 residues.